These 15 T cell receptor beta chains share one sample of origin, sequenced in a study of blood T cell repertoires in COVID-19. Clones were sequenced by immunoSEQ multiplex PCR, and TCRdb holds only the in-frame ones, with some missing. The sample contains nearly 200,000 clones, more than 80% of which appear only once. What was sequenced was PBMCs or T cells enriched from blood (not recorded which). The origin of the receptors is a woman between 18 and 30 years old who had recovered from COVID-19.

This chain links TRBV19 with TRBJ2-2, with TRBD2 matching 8 bases. There are 16 residues in the CDR3. The V gene end was trimmed by 6 bases and the J gene end by 4 bases; junction bases not matched to a gene: 10. Germline CDR1 and CDR2: LNHDA and SQIVND (reference sequence). The CDR3 reads CASSPFAGGITGELFF. The CDR3 DNA sequence: TGTGCCAGTAGCCCCTTCGCGGGGGGTATCACCGGGGAGCTGTTTTTT.

In its sample, this clone was seen once. The chain links TRBV7-2 to TRBJ2-7; TRBD2 matches at 11 bases. Germline CDR1 reads SGHTA; CDR2 reads FQGNSA. V was clipped by 5 bases and J by 2 bases; unmatched bases: 5. The CDR3 spans 15 residues. CDR3 sequence: CASSPGLAGTYEQYF. The CDR3 nucleotides are TGTGCCAGCAGCCCCGGACTAGCGGGTACCTACGAGCAGTACTTC.

Written as DNA, the CDR3 is TGTGCCAGCAGTAGAATGGGACAGGGTCAGCCCCAGCATTTT. Its protein is CASSRMGQGQPQHF. The chain employs TRBV6-5 and TRBJ1-5; TRBD1 matches 9 bases. The CDR3 contains 14 residues. With 5 bases clipped from V and 6 bases from J, the junction kept 5 bases outside the gene matches. The germline V gene encodes CDR1 MNHEY and CDR2 SVGAGI.

The chain uses TRBV2 and TRBJ1-2; possibly TRBD1 for D (5 bases). The germline V gene has CDR1 SNHLY and CDR2 FYNNEI. V gave up 9 bases and J gave up 5 bases, with 16 bases separating them. The CDR3 covers 13 residues. The CDR3: CARGLWASYGYTF. The CDR3 nucleotides read TGTGCCAGGGGGCTATGGGCGTCTTATGGCTACACCTTC.

The chain is built from TRBV5-1 and TRBJ2-6; 8 bases agree with TRBD1. The germline gives CDR1 SGHRS, CDR2 YFSETQ. The CDR3 is made up of 17 amino acids. J gave up 0 bases and V 3 bases, and 5 bases lay outside the gene matches. The CDR3 region is CASSYSGQASGANVLTF. Written as DNA, the CDR3 is TGCGCCAGCAGCTACTCGGGACAGGCCTCTGGGGCCAACGTCCTGACTTTC.

Details on this clone: At one boundary the junction diverges from the germline segment, which might be a read error. This rearrangement joins TRBV10-1 to TRBJ1-4; the D gene is possibly TRBD1 (6 bases). Germline V CDR1 and CDR2: WNHNN, SYGVQD (reference sequence). This CDR3 is built from 10 residues. CDR3 amino acids: CANSITGPLF. CDR3 in DNA: TGCGCCAACTCCATAACAGGGCCTTTGTTT.

The chain uses TRBV5-1 and TRBJ1-3, with 7 positions matching TRBD1. From germline, CDR1 is SGHRS and CDR2 YFSETQ. Trimming at V came to 0 bases and at J to 0 bases, leaving 3 bases not matched to a gene. The CDR3 has 16 amino acids. The CDR3: CASSLVGGNSGNTIYF. In DNA, the CDR3 is TGCGCCAGCAGCTTGGTAGGGGGCAACTCTGGAAACACCATATATTTT.

J is TRBJ1-1 and V is TRBV4-1; TRBD1 agrees at 8 bases. J gave up 1 base and V 4 bases, and 5 bases lay outside the gene matches. CDR1 is MGHRA, CDR2 YSYEKL, per germline. CDR3 length: 15 residues. The CDR3 is CASSRGQATNTEAFF. The CDR3 region has the DNA TGCGCCAGCAGCCGGGGACAGGCGACGAACACTGAAGCTTTCTTT.

J is TRBJ2-7 and V is TRBV10-3; no reliable D call. Germline loops: CDR1 ENHRY, CDR2 SYGVKD. CDR3 size: 12 residues. V lost 3 bases and J 3 bases, leaving 6 bases between the germline ends. In DNA, the CDR3 is TGTGCCATCAGTGATACAAACTACGAGCAGTACTTC. This gives the protein CAISDTNYEQYF.

The V gene is TRBV19, the J gene TRBJ2-1; TRBD2 aligns across 10 bases. CDR1 LNHDA and CDR2 SQIVND come from the germline V gene (reference sequence). The CDR3 length is 14 residues. V lost 8 bases and J lost 4; bases outside the gene matches: 5. CDR3 nucleotides: TGTGCCAGTCGATCTAGCGGGGGTTACAATGAGCAGTTCTTC. This sequence encodes CASRSSGGYNEQFF.

The chain employs TRBV10-2 and TRBJ2-7, with 7 bases aligning to TRBD2. CDR3 length: 15 amino acids. Germline V lookup: CDR1 WSHSY, CDR2 SAAADI. V shed 2 bases, J shed 2 bases, and the junction held 6 bases outside the gene matches. The CDR3 DNA follows: TGCGCCAGCAGTGAGGGTGCTAGCGGCCCCTACGAGCAGTACTTC. Translating gives CASSEGASGPYEQYF.

V gene TRBV11-3 combines with J gene TRBJ2-7; 9 nucleotides align to TRBD1. The CDR3 is 14 amino acids. V was clipped by 8 bases and J by 5 bases; unmatched bases: 10. Germline V lookup: CDR1 SGHNT, CDR2 YENEEA. CDR3 loop: CASRRRQGVHEQYF. CDR3 sequence (DNA): TGTGCCAGCCGCCGGCGACAGGGGGTCCACGAGCAGTACTTC.

The chain is built from TRBV6-4 and TRBJ2-2; 9 nucleotides agree with TRBD1. Per germline, CDR1 MRHNA and CDR2 SNTAGT. J lost 6 bases, V lost 0 bases, and 8 bases had no gene match. The CDR3 runs to 17 residues. The CDR3 protein is CASSDSLDRGVAGELFF. CDR3 bases: TGTGCCAGCAGTGACTCGCTGGACAGGGGAGTCGCCGGGGAGCTGTTTTTT.

This clone was seen a single time. The CDR3 is CASSSQQGANYGYTF. CDR3 bases: TGTGCCAGCAGCTCACAACAGGGAGCTAACTATGGCTACACCTTC. The rearrangement joins TRBV11-2 to TRBJ1-2; a possible D gene is TRBD1 (6 bases). V was trimmed by 4 bases and J by 0 bases, leaving 12 bases between them. Germline V gene lookup returns CDR1 SGHAT and CDR2 FQNNGV. The CDR3 sequence is 15 residues long.

The chain is built from TRBV5-5 and TRBJ2-6; D might be TRBD1 (6 bases). This CDR3 comprises 18 residues. The V end was cut by 9 bases, the J end by 3 bases, with 25 bases between. CDR1 is SGHKS and CDR2 is YYEKEE in the germline V gene (reference sequence). The CDR3, as DNA: TGTGCCACCAGAATGAGGTGGGGGCGAATTATTGGGGCCAACGTCCTGACTTTC. Amino acid sequence: CATRMRWGRIIGANVLTF.